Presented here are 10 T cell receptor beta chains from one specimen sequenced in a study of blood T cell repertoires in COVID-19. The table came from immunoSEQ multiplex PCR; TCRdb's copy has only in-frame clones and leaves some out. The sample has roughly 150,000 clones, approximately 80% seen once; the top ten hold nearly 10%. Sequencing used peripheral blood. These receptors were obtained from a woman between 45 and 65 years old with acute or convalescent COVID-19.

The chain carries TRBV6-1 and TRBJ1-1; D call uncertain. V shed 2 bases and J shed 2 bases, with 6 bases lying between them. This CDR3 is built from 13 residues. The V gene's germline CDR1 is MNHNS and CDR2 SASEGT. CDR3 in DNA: TGTGCCAGCAGTGAACGGTTTAACACTGAAGCTTTCTTT. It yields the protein CASSERFNTEAFF.

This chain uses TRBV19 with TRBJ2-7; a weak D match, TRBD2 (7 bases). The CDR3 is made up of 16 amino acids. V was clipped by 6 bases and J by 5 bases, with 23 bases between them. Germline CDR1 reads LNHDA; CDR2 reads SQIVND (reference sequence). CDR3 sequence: CASSPSLGGAPNEQYF. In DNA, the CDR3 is TGTGCCAGTAGCCCCAGCCTTGGGGGGGCCCCTAACGAGCAGTACTTC.

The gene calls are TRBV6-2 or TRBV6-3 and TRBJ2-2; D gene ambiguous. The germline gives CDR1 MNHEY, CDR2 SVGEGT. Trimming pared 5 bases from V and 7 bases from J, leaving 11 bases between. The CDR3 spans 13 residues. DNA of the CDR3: TGTGCCAGCAGTCTGGGCTTAAACGGGGAGCTGTTTTTT. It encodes CASSLGLNGELFF.

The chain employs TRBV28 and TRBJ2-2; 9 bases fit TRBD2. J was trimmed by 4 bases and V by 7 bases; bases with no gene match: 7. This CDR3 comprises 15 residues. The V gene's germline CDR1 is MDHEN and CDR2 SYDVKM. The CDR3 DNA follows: TGTGCCAGCAACCCTAGCGGGATGAGCACCGGGGAGCTGTTTTTT. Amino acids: CASNPSGMSTGELFF.

The CDR3 DNA reads as TGTGCCAGCAGCCAACAAACTAGCGGGGGGGCCACCGGGGAGCTGTTTTTT. The encoded protein is CASSQQTSGGATGELFF. The chain employs TRBV3-1 (or the pseudogene TRBV3-2) and TRBJ2-2; 13 nucleotides match TRBD2. CDR1 LGHDT and CDR2 YNNKEL come from the germline V gene (reference sequence). This CDR3 has 17 residues. V lost 2 bases, J lost 4 bases, and 4 bases stayed unmatched.

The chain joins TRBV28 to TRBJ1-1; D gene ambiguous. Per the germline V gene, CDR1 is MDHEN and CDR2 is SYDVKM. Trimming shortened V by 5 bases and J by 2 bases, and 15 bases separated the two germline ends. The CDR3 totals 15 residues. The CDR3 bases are TGTGCCAGCAGTCGCCCGGGAGGCCCAAACACTGAAGCTTTCTTT. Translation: CASSRPGGPNTEAFF.

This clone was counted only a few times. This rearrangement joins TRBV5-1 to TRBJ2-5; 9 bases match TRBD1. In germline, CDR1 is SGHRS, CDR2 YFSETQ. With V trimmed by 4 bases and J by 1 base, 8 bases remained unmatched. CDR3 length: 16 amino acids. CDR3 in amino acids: CASSVTGGNLQETQYF. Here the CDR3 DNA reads TGCGCCAGCAGCGTGACAGGGGGGAACCTCCAAGAGACCCAGTACTTC.

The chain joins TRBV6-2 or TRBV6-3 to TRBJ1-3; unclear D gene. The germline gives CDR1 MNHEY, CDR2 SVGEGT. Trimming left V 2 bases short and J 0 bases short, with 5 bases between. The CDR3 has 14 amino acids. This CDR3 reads CASSYVSSGNTIYF. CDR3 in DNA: TGTGCCAGCAGTTACGTGAGCTCTGGAAACACCATATATTTT.

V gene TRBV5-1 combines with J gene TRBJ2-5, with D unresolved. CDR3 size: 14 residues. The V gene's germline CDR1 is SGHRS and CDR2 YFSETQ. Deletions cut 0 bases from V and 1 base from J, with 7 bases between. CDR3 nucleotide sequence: TGCGCCAGCAGCTTGGCGACAAGCCAAGAGACCCAGTACTTC. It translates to CASSLATSQETQYF.

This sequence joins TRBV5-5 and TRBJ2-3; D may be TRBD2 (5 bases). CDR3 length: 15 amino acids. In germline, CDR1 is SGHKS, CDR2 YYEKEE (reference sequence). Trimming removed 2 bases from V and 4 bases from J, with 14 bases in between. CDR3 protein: CASSFRGVGADTQYF. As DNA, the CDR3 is TGTGCCAGCAGCTTTCGGGGAGTCGGGGCAGATACGCAGTATTTT.